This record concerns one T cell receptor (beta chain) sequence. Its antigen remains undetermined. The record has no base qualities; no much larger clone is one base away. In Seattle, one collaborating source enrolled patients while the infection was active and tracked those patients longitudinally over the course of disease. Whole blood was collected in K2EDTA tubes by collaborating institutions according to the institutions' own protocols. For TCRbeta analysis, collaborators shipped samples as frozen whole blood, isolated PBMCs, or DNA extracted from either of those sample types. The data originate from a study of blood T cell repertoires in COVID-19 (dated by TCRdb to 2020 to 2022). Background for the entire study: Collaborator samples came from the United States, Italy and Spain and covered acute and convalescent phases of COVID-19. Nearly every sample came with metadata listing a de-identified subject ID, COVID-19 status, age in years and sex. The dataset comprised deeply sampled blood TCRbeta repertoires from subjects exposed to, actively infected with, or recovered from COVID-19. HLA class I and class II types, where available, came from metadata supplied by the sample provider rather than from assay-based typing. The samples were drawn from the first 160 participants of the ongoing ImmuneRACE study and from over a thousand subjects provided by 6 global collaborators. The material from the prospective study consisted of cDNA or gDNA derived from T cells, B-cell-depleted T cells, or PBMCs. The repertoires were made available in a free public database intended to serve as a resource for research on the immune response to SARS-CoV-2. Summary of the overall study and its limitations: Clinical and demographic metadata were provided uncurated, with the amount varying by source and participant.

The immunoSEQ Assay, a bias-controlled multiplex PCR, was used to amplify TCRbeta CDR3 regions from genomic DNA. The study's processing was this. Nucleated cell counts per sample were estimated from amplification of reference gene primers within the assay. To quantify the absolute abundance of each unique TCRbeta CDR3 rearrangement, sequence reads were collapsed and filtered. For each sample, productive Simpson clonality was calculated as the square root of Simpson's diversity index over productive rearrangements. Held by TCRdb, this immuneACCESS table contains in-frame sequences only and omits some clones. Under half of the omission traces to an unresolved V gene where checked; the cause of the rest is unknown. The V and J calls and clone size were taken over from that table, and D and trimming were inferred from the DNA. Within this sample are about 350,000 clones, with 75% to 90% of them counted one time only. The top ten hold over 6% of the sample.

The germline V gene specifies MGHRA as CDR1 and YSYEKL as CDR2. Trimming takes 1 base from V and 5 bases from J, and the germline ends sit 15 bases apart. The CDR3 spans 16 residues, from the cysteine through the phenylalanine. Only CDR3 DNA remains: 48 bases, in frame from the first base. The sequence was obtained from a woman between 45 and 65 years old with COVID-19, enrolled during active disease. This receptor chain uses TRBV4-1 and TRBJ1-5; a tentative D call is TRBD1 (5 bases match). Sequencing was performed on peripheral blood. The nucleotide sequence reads TGCGCCAGCAGCCAAGTTGCAGGGCAGTCGGATCAGCCCCAGCATTTT. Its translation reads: CASSQVAGQSDQPQHF.